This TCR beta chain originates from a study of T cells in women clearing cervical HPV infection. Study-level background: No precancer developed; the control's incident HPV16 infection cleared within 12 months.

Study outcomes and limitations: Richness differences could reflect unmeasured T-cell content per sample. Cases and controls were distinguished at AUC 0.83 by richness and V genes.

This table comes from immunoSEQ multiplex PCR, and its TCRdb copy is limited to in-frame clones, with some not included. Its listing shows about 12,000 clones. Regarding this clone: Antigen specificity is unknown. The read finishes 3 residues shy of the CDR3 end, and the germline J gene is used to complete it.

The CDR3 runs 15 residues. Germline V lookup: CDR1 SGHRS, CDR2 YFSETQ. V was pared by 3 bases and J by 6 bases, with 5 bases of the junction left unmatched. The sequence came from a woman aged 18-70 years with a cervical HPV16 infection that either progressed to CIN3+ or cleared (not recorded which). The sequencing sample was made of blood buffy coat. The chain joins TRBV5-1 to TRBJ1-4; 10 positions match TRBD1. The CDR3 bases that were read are TGCGCCAGCAGCTCGACAGGGGGCAGTGATGAAAAA. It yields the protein CASSSTGGSDEK. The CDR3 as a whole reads CASSSTGGSDEKLFF.